The 10 T cell receptor beta chains below come from one sample, sequenced in a study of vaccination effects on CD4 cells after COVID-19. Profiled with immunoSEQ multiplex PCR; TCRdb holds only in-frame clones, not every one. The repertoire includes fewer than 85,000 clones, around two thirds of them detected once, and 2% to 2.5% sits in the top ten. Cultured cells yielded isolated CD4+ T cells after 10 to 11 days. Each participant was given two doses of one vaccine (BNT162b2 or mRNA-1273). These receptors are not linked to any known antigen. The sample was CD4+ T cells from PBMCs cultured without peptide, taken after COVID-19 vaccination. These receptors were taken from a human donor who received a COVID-19 vaccine.

Notes on this clone: This specimen includes other DNA sequences encoding the same CDR3. This sequence joins TRBV19 and TRBJ1-5; tentative D call: TRBD1 (5 bases). The germline V gene has CDR1 LNHDA and CDR2 SQIVND (reference sequence). V dropped 3 bases and J dropped 1 base, with 10 bases sitting between them. The CDR3 totals 15 residues. CDR3 sequence reads: CASSISRDSNQPQHF. CDR3 DNA sequence: TGTGCCAGTAGTATCAGCAGGGACAGCAATCAGCCCCAGCATTTT. Combining the CDR3 with reference TRBV19 and TRBJ1-5 gives the whole variable domain DGGITQSPKYLFRKEGQNVTLSCEQNLNHDAMYWYRQDPGQGLRLIYYSQIVNDFQKGDIAEGYSVSREKKESFPLTVTSAQKNPTAFYLCASSISRDSNQPQHFGDGTRLSIL.

This clone was counted a few times. The V and J genes are TRBV2 and TRBJ1-5; maybe TRBD1 (5 bases). The V end lost 6 bases, the J end lost 5 bases, and 14 bases lay between the germline ends. The CDR3 is 14 residues long. The germline gives CDR1 SNHLY, CDR2 FYNNEI. The CDR3, as DNA: TGTGCCAGCAGCGGGGGTAGGGTAGATCAGCCCCAGCATTTT. Encoded protein: CASSGGRVDQPQHF.

This clone was seen a single time. The V and J genes are TRBV2 and TRBJ1-2; D is uncertain. Deletions cut 7 bases from V and 8 bases from J, with 35 bases between. CDR3 length equals 19 residues. Germline V gene data show CDR1 as SNHLY and CDR2 as FYNNEI. For the CDR3, the DNA is TGTGCCAGCACCCGGAGGGTAAGCGTCAGTCAAACGTCAGTTTTCGGCTACACCTTC. Translated: CASTRRVSVSQTSVFGYTF.

The chain uses TRBV5-1 and TRBJ1-3; no reliable D call. The CDR3 has 14 amino acids. CDR1 SGHRS and CDR2 YFSETQ come from the germline V gene. Between the trimmed V and J ends, which lost 0 bases and 4 bases, there was a span of 8 bases. The CDR3 sequence is CASSLGVGGNTIYF. DNA for the CDR3: TGCGCCAGCAGCTTGGGTGTCGGAGGAAACACCATATATTTT.

The chain combines TRBV2 with TRBJ1-5; 10 bases agree with TRBD1. The CDR3 contains 13 residues. Trimming at V came to 6 bases and at J to 4 bases, leaving 0 bases not matched to a gene. Germline lookup yields CDR1 SNHLY and CDR2 FYNNEI. CDR3 DNA sequence: TGTGCCAGCAGGGGACAGGGGAATCAGCCCCAGCATTTT. It translates to CASRGQGNQPQHF.

The chain joins TRBV2 to TRBJ1-1, with D unclear. V lost 7 bases to trimming and J lost 4 bases, with 19 bases between them. Germline-derived CDR1 and CDR2 are SNHLY and FYNNEI. The CDR3 runs 15 residues. DNA of the CDR3: TGTGCCAGCACTGCCTCGGAATTCGGGAGCACTGAAGCTTTCTTT. This translates into CASTASEFGSTEAFF. The entire variable domain, with the rest obtained from reference TRBV2 and TRBJ1-1, is as follows: EPEVTQTPSHQVTQMGQEVILRCVPISNHLYFYWYRQILGQKVEFLVSFYNNEISEKSEIFDDQFSVERPDGSNFTLKIRSTKLEDSAMYFCASTASEFGSTEAFFGQGTRLTVV.

This sequence joins TRBV6-6 and TRBJ1-2; no firm D call. V lost 5 bases, J lost 9 bases, and 10 bases lay in between. The CDR3 runs to 11 residues. Germline V gene sequence: CDR1 MNHNY, CDR2 SVGAGI (reference sequence). CDR3 amino acids: CASSRARSYTF. The DNA of the CDR3 is TGTGCCAGCAGTAGAGCCCGGAGCTACACCTTC.

The chain links TRBV24-1 to TRBJ2-1, with TRBD1 as a possible D gene (5 bases). Per germline, CDR1 KGHDR and CDR2 SFDVKD. V lost 0 bases, J lost 8 bases, and 13 bases lay in between. CDR3 length equals 15 residues. As DNA, the CDR3 is TGTGCCACCAGTGATTTGGTAGGGGATGGAGATGAGCAGTTCTTC. This gives the protein CATSDLVGDGDEQFF.

The V call is TRBV30, the J call TRBJ1-3; 8 bases are shared with TRBD1. Trimming removed 4 bases from V and 6 bases from J; junction bases left unmatched: 8. The CDR3 loop spans 14 amino acids. The germline V gene has CDR1 GTSNPN and CDR2 SVGIG (reference sequence). CDR3 protein: CAWNQGANQNTIYF. In DNA, the CDR3 is TGTGCCTGGAATCAGGGGGCAAACCAAAACACCATATATTTT. Full variable domain (missing parts from reference TRBV30 and TRBJ1-3): SQTIHQWPATLVQPVGSPLSLECTVEGTSNPNLYWYRQAAGRGLQLLFYSVGIGQISSEVPQNLSASRPQDRQFILSSKKLLLSDSGFYLCAWNQGANQNTIYFGEGSWLTVV.

The genes are TRBV5-1 and TRBJ2-3; TRBD1 might be the D (8 bases). The CDR3 is 18 residues long. V lost 4 bases and J lost 4, with 25 bases in between. Germline V CDR1 and CDR2: SGHRS, YFSETQ. The CDR3 nucleotides read TGCGCCAGCAGCAAAGGGGGGTGGACAGGGAGGGTCGCAGATACGCAGTATTTT. It translates to CASSKGGWTGRVADTQYF.